This T cell receptor (beta chain) is drawn from a study of blood T cell repertoires in COVID-19. CDR3 length: 16 residues. Trimming took 5 bases from V and 4 from J; bases not matched to a gene: 11. Germline CDR1 SEHNR, CDR2 FQNEAQ (reference sequence). Method: immunoSEQ multiplex PCR; TCRdb's copy keeps in-frame clones and lacks some. The sample lists about 270,000 clones, over 75% seen once, with 2% to 3% in the top ten. This clone was recorded once. The sequencing input was PBMCs or T cells enriched from blood (not recorded which). The origin of this receptor is a woman aged 18-29 years who had recovered from COVID-19. This chain uses TRBV7-9 with TRBJ2-5; 9 nucleotides agree with TRBD1. Here the CDR3 reads CASSLRDRVNSETQYF. As DNA, the CDR3 is TGTGCCAGCAGCCTCCGGGACAGGGTTAACTCAGAGACCCAGTACTTC.